Following are 10 T cell receptor beta chains from one sample sequenced in a study of regulatory T cells in long-lasting Graves disease. As to time point: persistent/refractory GD, antithyroid drugs over 5 years with positive TRAb. The authors made the TCR library using RNA they extracted from PBMCs. In building TCR beta libraries, iRepertoire HTBI primers were used together with Arm-PCR of CDR3 regions. TCRdb passed the multiplex PCR reads through MiXCR, listing each CDR3 protein once. Altogether about 470,000 distinct CDR3 sequences are present, roughly 21% being singletons, with the ten largest covering about 7%. The specimen comprised peripheral blood mononuclear cells (PBMCs), sampled when the disease was refractory, from a patient treated with antithyroid drugs. Every receptor here comes from a female donor with Graves disease.

This clonotype was counted many times. The V call is TRBV24-1, the J call TRBJ2-2; D tentatively fits TRBD1 or TRBD2 (5 bases each). CDR3 length: 15 amino acids. Germline CDR1 is KGHDR and CDR2 is SFDVKD. Trimming removed 3 bases from V and 7 bases from J, with 14 bases in between. CDR3 region: CATSDPGTKDGELFF. DNA for the CDR3: TGTGCCACCAGTGATCCCGGGACCAAGGACGGGGAGCTGTTTTTT.

The V call is TRBV7-9, the J call TRBJ1-1; the match to TRBD1 covers 8 bases. V dropped 1 base and J dropped 0; count of bases not matched to a gene: 7. From germline, CDR1 is SEHNR and CDR2 FQNEAQ (reference sequence). The CDR3 is 17 amino acids. DNA of the CDR3: TGTGCCAGCAGCTTAGACCAGGGGGCGGCGGTGAACACTGAAGCTTTCTTT. This gives the protein CASSLDQGAAVNTEAFF.

This clonotype showed up just a few times. The chain employs TRBV30 and TRBJ1-1; D call uncertain. The CDR3 consists of 13 residues. The germline V and J ends were trimmed by 4 bases and 5 bases, with 14 bases remaining between them. Germline CDR1 GTSNPN, CDR2 SVGIG (reference sequence). DNA for the CDR3: TGTGCCTGGACCGGGCCCCCGAGGACTGAAGCTTTCTTT. Translating gives CAWTGPPRTEAFF.

The sample holds a few counts of this clonotype. The chain has TRBV5-4 and TRBJ1-6; TRBD1 is a possible D gene (5 bases). The germline V gene has CDR1 SGHNT and CDR2 YYREEE (reference sequence). There are 16 residues in the CDR3. V was shortened by 4 bases and J by 10 bases, with 21 bases between the two germline ends. CDR3 protein: CASSINGGADGSPLHF. The CDR3 DNA sequence: TGTGCCAGCAGCATTAATGGCGGGGCGGACGGATCACCCCTCCACTTT.

Many counts were recorded for this clonotype. The chain links TRBV28 to TRBJ1-2, with D possibly being TRBD1 (5 bases). The CDR3 consists of 14 residues. The germline V and J ends were trimmed by 1 base and 2 bases, with 8 bases remaining between them. Germline V CDR1 and CDR2: MDHEN, SYDVKM. CDR3 in DNA: TGTGCCAGCAGTTTATCGGGGGGGAACTATGGCTACACCTTC. Its translation is CASSLSGGNYGYTF.

This clonotype was counted ten times or more. The rearrangement links TRBV7-2 to TRBJ2-5; the D is unclear. Trimming removed 0 bases from V and 4 bases from J, with 9 bases in between. Germline CDR1 is SGHTA and CDR2 is FQGNSA. The CDR3 sequence is 14 residues long. CDR3 sequence: CASSLAIRAETQYF. CDR3 coding DNA: TGTGCCAGCAGCTTAGCAATCAGAGCAGAGACCCAGTACTTC.

Concerning this clonotype itself: A read error may explain this, as a much larger clone is one base away. The rearrangement uses TRBV7-2 and TRBJ1-3; a weak D match, TRBD1 (6 bases). This CDR3 has 14 amino acids. Trimming stripped 3 bases from V and 2 bases from J, with 8 bases between. Germline assignment: CDR1 SGHTA and CDR2 FQGNSA. CDR3 in amino acids: CASSFSGAGNTIYF. CDR3 sequence (DNA): TGTGCCAGCAGCTTCTCAGGGGCTGGAAACACCATATATTTT.

At least ten counts were recorded for this clonotype. J is TRBJ1-4 and V is TRBV28, with D possibly being TRBD1 (6 bases). Deletions cut 6 bases from V and 10 bases from J, with 18 bases between. The CDR3 is made up of 14 amino acids. Germline assignment: CDR1 MDHEN and CDR2 SYDVKM. The CDR3 reads CASRKGQLRGKLFF. CDR3 nucleotide sequence: TGTGCCAGCAGGAAAGGACAGTTGAGGGGAAAACTGTTTTTT.

This clonotype showed up just once. The chain uses TRBV20-1 and TRBJ1-5; 9 bases are a match to TRBD1. J gave up 1 base and V 5 bases, and 6 bases lay outside the gene matches. CDR3 length: 15 residues. Germline V lookup: CDR1 DFQATT, CDR2 SNEGSKA (reference sequence). The CDR3 DNA follows: TGCAGTGCTCTCTCCGGGACAGGGAGCAATCAGCCCCAGCATTTT. It specifies CSALSGTGSNQPQHF.

This chain connects TRBV6-5 to TRBJ2-3, with a tentative D call TRBD2 (5 bases). Trimming pared 2 bases from V and 3 bases from J, leaving 9 bases between. Germline V lookup: CDR1 MNHEY, CDR2 SVGAGI. The CDR3 totals 14 residues. CDR3 in amino acids: CASSYRGSTDTQYF. The CDR3 coding sequence is TGTGCCAGCAGTTACCGAGGGTCTACAGATACGCAGTATTTT.